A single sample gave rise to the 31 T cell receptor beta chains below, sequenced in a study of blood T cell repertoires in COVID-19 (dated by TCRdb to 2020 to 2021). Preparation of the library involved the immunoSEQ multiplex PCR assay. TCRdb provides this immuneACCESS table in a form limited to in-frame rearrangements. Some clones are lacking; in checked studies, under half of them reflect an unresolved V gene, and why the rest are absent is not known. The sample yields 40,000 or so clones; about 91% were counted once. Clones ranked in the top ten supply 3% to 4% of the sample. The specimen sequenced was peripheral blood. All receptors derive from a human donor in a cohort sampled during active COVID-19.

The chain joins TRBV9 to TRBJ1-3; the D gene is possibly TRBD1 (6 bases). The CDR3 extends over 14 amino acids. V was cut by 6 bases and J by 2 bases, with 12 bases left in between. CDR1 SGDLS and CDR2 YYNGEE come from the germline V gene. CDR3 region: CASTTGMAGNTIYF. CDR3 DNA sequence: TGTGCCAGCACCACAGGGATGGCTGGAAACACCATATATTTT. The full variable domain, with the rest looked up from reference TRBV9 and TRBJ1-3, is DSGVTQTPKHLITATGQRVTLRCSPRSGDLSVYWYQQSLDQGLQFLIQYYNGEERAKGNILERFSAQQFPDLHSELNLSSLELGDSALYFCASTTGMAGNTIYFGEGSWLTVV.

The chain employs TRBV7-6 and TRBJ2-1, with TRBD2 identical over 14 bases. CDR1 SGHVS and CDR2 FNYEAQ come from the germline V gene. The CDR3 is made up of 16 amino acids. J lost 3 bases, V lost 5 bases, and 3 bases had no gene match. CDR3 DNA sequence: TGTGCCAGCAGCCAAGGGACTAGCGGGGGCTACAATGAGCAGTTCTTC. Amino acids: CASSQGTSGGYNEQFF.

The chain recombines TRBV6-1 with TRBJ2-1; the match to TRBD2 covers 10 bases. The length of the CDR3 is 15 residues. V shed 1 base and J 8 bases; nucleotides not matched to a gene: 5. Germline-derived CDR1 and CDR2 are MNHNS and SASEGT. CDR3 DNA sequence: TGTGCCAGCAGTGAAGATAGCGGGGGGCCCGATGAGCAGTTCTTC. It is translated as CASSEDSGGPDEQFF.

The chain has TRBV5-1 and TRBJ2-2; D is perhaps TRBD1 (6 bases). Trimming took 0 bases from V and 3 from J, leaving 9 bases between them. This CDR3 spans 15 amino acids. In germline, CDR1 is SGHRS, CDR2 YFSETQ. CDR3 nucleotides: TGCGCCAGCAGCTTGGACAGGGTAGACACCGGGGAGCTGTTTTTT. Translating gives CASSLDRVDTGELFF.

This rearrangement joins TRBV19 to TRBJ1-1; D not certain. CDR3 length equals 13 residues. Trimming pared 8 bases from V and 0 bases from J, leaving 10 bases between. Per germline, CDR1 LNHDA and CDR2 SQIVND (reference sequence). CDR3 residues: CASHPRVNTEAFF. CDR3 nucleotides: TGTGCCAGTCACCCGAGAGTGAACACTGAAGCTTTCTTT.

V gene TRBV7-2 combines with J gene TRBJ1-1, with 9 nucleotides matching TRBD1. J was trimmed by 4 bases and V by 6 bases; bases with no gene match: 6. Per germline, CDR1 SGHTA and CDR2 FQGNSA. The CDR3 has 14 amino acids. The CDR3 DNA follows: TGTGCCAGCAGTTACACAGGGGGCGGCACTGAAGCTTTCTTT. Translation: CASSYTGGGTEAFF. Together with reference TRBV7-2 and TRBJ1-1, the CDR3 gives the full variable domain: GAGVSQSPSNKVTEKGKDVELRCDPISGHTALYWYRQSLGQGLEFLIYFQGNSAPDKSGLPSDRFSAERTGGSVSTLTIQRTQQEDSAVYLCASSYTGGGTEAFFGQGTRLTVV.

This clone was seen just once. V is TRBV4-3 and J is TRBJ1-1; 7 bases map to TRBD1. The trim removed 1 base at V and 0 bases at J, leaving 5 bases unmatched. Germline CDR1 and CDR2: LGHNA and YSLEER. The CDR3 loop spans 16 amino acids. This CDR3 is CASSQGLGQMNTEAFF. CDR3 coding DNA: TGCGCCAGCAGCCAAGGACTGGGACAGATGAACACTGAAGCTTTCTTT.

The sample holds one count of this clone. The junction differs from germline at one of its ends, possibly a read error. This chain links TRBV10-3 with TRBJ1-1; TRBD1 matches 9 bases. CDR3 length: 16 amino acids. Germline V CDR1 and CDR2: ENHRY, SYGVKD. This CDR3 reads CAISESDRGLNAEAFF. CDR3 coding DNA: TGTGCCATCAGTGAGTCCGACAGGGGGTTGAACGCTGAAGCTTTCTTT.

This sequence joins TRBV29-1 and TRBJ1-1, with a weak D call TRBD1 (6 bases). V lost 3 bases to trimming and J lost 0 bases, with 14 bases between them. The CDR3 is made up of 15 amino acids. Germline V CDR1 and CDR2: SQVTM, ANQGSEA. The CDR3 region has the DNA TGCAGCGTTGATCGTGTGGGGGCCATGAACACTGAAGCTTTCTTT. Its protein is CSVDRVGAMNTEAFF.

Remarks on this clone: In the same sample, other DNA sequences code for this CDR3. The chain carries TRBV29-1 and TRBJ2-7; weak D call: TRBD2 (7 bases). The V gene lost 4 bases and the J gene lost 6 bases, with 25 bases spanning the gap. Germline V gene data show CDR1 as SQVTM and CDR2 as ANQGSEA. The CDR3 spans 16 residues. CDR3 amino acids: CSVGLGGGTVGREQYF. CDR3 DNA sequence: TGCAGCGTTGGGTTAGGGGGGGGGACGGTGGGGCGCGAGCAGTACTTC.

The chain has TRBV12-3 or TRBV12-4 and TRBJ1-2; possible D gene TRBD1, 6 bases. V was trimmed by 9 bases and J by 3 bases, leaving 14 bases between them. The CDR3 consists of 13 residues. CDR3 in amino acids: CASTSRGDYGYTF. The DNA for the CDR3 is TGTGCCAGTACTTCCAGGGGTGACTATGGCTACACCTTC.

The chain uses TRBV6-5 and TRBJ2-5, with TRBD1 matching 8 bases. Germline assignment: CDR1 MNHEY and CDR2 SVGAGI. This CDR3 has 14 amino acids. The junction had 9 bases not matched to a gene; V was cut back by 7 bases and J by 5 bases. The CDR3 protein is CASKPGQGWETQYF. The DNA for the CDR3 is TGTGCCAGCAAACCCGGACAGGGTTGGGAGACCCAGTACTTC.

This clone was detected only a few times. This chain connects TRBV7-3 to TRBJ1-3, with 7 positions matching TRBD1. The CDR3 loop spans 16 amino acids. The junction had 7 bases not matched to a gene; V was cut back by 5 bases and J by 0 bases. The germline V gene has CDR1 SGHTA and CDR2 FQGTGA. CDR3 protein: CASSHRTGVSGNTIYF. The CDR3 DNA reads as TGTGCCAGCAGCCACAGGACAGGCGTCTCTGGAAACACCATATATTTT.

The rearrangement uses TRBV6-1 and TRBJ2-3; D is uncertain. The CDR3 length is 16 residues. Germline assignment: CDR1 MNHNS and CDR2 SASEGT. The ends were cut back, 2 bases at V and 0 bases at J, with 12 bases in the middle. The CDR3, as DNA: TGTGCCAGCAGTGAAATTATAACAGTCAGCACAGATACGCAGTATTTT. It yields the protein CASSEIITVSTDTQYF.

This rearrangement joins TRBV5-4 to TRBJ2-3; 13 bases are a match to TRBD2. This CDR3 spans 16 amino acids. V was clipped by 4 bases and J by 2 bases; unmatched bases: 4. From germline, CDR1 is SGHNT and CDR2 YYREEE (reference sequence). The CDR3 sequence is CASSTGLAGPTDTQYF. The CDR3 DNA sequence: TGTGCCAGCAGCACGGGACTAGCGGGACCCACAGATACGCAGTATTTT.

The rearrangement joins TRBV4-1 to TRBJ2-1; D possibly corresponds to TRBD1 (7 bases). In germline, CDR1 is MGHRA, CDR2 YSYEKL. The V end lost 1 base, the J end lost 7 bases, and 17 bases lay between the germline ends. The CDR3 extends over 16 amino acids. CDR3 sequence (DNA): TGCGCCAGCAGCCAAGTCTCCAGGGGGGCTCAGAATGAGCAGTTCTTC. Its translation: CASSQVSRGAQNEQFF.

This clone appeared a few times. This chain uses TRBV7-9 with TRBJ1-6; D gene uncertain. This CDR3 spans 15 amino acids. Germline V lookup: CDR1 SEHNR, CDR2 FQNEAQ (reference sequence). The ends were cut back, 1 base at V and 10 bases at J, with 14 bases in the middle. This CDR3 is CASSLVAGLESPLHF. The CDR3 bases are TGTGCCAGCAGCTTAGTGGCCGGGTTGGAGTCACCCCTCCACTTT.

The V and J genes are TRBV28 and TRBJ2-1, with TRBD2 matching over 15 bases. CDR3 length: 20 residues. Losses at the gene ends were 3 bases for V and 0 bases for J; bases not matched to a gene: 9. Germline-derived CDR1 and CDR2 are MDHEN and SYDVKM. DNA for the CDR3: TGTGCCAGCAGTTTTTTACCCGGACTAGCGGGAGGGAGCTCCTACAATGAGCAGTTCTTC. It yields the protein CASSFLPGLAGGSSYNEQFF. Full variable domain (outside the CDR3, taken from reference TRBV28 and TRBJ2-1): DVKVTQSSRYLVKRTGEKVFLECVQDMDHENMFWYRQDPGLGLRLIYFSYDVKMKEKGDIPEGYSVSREKKERFSLILESASTNQTSMYLCASSFLPGLAGGSSYNEQFFGPGTRLTVL.

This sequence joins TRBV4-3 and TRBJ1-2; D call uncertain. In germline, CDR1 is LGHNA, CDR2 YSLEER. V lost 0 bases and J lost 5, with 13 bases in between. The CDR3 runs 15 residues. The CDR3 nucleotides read TGCGCCAGCAGCCAAGAAGAGTCGGGTCAGTATGGCTACACCTTC. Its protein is CASSQEESGQYGYTF.

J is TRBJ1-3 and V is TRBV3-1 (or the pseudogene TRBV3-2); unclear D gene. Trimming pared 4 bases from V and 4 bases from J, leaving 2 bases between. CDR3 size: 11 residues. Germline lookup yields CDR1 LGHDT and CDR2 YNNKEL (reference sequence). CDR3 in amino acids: CASSPGNTIYF. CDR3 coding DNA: TGTGCCAGCAGCCCGGGAAACACCATATATTTT.

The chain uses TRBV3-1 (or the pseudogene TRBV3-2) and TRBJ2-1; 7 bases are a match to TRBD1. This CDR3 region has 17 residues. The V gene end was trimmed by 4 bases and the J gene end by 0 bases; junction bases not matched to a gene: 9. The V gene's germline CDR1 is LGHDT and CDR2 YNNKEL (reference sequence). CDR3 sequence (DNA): TGTGCCAGCAGCCGTCGACCAGGGGGTACCTCCTACAATGAGCAGTTCTTC. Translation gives CASSRRPGGTSYNEQFF.

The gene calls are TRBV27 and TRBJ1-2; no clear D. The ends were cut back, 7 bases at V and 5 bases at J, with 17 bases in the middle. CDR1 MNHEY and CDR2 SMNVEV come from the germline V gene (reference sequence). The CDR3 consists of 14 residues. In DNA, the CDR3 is TGTGCCAGCAAAAAGACTGAGAGGACTTATGGCTACACCTTC. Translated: CASKKTERTYGYTF.

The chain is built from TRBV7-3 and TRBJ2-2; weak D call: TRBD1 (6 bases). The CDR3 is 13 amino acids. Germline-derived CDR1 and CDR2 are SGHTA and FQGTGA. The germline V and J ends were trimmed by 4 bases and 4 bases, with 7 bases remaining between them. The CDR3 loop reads CASSSGATGELFF. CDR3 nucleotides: TGTGCCAGCAGCTCAGGGGCCACCGGGGAGCTGTTTTTT.

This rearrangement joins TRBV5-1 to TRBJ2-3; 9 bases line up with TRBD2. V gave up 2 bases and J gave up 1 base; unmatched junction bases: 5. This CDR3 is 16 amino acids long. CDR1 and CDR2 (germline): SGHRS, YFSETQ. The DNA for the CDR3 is TGCGCCAGCAGCTTCACTAGCGGGCCCCGCACAGATACGCAGTATTTT. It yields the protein CASSFTSGPRTDTQYF.

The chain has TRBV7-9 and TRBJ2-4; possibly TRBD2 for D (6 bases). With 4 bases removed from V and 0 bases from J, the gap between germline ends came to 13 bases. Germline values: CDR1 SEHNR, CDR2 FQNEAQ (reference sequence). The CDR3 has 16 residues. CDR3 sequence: CASSSALGGAKNIQYF. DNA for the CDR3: TGTGCCAGCAGCTCCGCCCTCGGGGGAGCCAAAAACATTCAGTACTTC.

The chain's CDR3 is CASSLMGQVDSGANVLTF. In nucleotides, the CDR3 is TGCGCCAGCAGCTTGATGGGACAGGTGGACTCTGGGGCCAACGTCCTGACTTTC. This sequence joins TRBV5-1 and TRBJ2-6, with 8 bases that match TRBD1. With V trimmed by 1 base and J by 0 bases, 6 bases remained unmatched. The CDR3 sequence is 18 residues long. Germline V CDR1 and CDR2: SGHRS, YFSETQ.

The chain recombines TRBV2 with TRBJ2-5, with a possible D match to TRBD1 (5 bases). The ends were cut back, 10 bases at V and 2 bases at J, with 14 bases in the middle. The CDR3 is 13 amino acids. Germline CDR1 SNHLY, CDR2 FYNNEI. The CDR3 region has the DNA TGTGCCACCATTGACAGAAATCAAGAGACCCAGTACTTC. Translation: CATIDRNQETQYF.

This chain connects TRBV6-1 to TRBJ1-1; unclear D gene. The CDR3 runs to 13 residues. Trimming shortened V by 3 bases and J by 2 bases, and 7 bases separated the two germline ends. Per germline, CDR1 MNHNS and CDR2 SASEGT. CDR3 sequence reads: CASSEVTNTEAFF. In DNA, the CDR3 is TGTGCCAGCAGTGAGGTCACAAACACTGAAGCTTTCTTT.

CDR3 nucleotide sequence: TGTGCCAGCAGCCAGGGGGACGCGGGGAGGGACACTGAAGCTTTCTTT. It specifies CASSQGDAGRDTEAFF. The chain has TRBV4-2 and TRBJ1-1; possibly TRBD1 for D (5 bases). The CDR3 spans 16 residues. Trimming took 3 bases from V and 3 from J, leaving 17 bases between them. Germline V CDR1 and CDR2: LGHNA, YNFKEQ.

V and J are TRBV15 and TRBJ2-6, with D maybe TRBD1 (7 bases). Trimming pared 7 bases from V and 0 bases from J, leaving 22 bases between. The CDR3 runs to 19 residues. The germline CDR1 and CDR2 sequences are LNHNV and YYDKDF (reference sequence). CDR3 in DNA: TGTGCCACCACCGGAGGGAGGACAGGTGCCTACTCTGGGGCCAACGTCCTGACTTTC. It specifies CATTGGRTGAYSGANVLTF. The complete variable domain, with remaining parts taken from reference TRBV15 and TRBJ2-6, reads DAMVIQNPRYQVTQFGKPVTLSCSQTLNHNVMYWYQQKSSQAPKLLFHYYDKDFNNEADTPDNFQSRRPNTSFCFLDIRSPGLGDTAMYLCATTGGRTGAYSGANVLTFGAGSRLTVL.

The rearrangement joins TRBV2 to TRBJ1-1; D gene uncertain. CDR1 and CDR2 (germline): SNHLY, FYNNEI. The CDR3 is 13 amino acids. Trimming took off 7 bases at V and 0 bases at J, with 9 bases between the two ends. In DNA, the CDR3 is TGTGCCAGCATACTCGACTTGAACACTGAAGCTTTCTTT. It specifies CASILDLNTEAFF.